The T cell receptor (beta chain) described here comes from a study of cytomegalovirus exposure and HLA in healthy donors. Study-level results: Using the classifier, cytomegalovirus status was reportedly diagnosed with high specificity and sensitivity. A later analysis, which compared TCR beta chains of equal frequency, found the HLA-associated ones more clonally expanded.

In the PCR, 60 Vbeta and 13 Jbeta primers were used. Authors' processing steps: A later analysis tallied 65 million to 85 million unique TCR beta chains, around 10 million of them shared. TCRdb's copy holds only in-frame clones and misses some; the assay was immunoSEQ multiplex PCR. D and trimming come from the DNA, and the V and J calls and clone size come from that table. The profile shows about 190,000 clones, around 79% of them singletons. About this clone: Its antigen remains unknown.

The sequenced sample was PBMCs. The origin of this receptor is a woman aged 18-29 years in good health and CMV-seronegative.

The CDR3 nucleotides read TGTGCCAGCACCCGACAGGGCCTTGGGGGCTACACCTTC. Translation gives CASTRQGLGGYTF. This chain connects TRBV25-1 to TRBJ1-2; 7 bases line up with TRBD1. The CDR3 is 13 residues long. V lost 7 bases and J lost 8; bases outside the gene matches: 10. CDR1 is MGHDK and CDR2 is SYGVNS in the germline V gene.